This entry lists 6 T cell receptor beta chains sequenced from one sample in a study of cytomegalovirus exposure and HLA in healthy donors. Clones were read by immunoSEQ multiplex PCR, and TCRdb kept only the in-frame ones, dropping some. The table records a few hundred thousand clones, just over 85% of them present only once. The sequencing input was PBMCs. These TCRs come from a woman aged 18-30 years in good health and CMV-seronegative.

The gene calls are TRBV10-1 and TRBJ1-2; 7 bases map to TRBD1. The CDR3 is 16 residues long. After removal of 1 base from V and 6 bases from J, the junction contained 11 bases not matched to a gene. From germline, CDR1 is WNHNN and CDR2 SYGVQD (reference sequence). The chain's CDR3 is CASSEYRDRDRDGYTF. Here the CDR3 DNA reads TGCGCCAGCAGTGAGTATCGAGACAGGGATCGGGATGGCTACACCTTC.

This clone occurred a few times. J is TRBJ1-3 and V is TRBV9; unclear D gene. The germline V gene has CDR1 SGDLS and CDR2 YYNGEE. The CDR3 length is 14 residues. The germline V and J ends were trimmed by 4 bases and 2 bases, with 10 bases remaining between them. The CDR3 coding sequence is TGTGCCAGCAGCCCCAGCGGGACTGGAAACACCATATATTTT. Its protein product is CASSPSGTGNTIYF.

This chain joins TRBV4-3 and TRBJ2-7; 11 bases match TRBD2. Germline CDR1 reads LGHNA; CDR2 reads YSLEER. Losses at the gene ends were 1 base for V and 4 bases for J; bases not matched to a gene: 3. The CDR3 sequence is 15 residues long. The CDR3 nucleotides are TGCGCCAGCAGCCAAGGACTAGCGGGAATGTACGAGCAGTACTTC. This sequence encodes CASSQGLAGMYEQYF.

The rearrangement uses TRBV5-1 and TRBJ2-3, with TRBD2 identical over 10 bases. The germline CDR1 and CDR2 sequences are SGHRS and YFSETQ. This CDR3 region has 18 residues. V shed 4 bases, J shed 0 bases, and the junction held 11 bases outside the gene matches. This CDR3 is CASSPSGRGFSSTDTQYF. The DNA of the CDR3 is TGCGCCAGCAGCCCCAGCGGGAGGGGCTTCTCTAGCACAGATACGCAGTATTTT. Full variable domain (rest looked up from reference TRBV5-1 and TRBJ2-3): KAGVTQTPRYLIKTRGQQVTLSCSPISGHRSVSWYQQTPGQGLQFLFEYFSETQRNKGNFPGRFSGRQFSNSRSEMNVSTLELGDSALYLCASSPSGRGFSSTDTQYFGPGTRLTVL.

This clone was counted a single time. The chain carries TRBV5-1 and TRBJ2-1; the D gene is possibly TRBD2 (5 bases). Per germline, CDR1 SGHRS and CDR2 YFSETQ. V was trimmed by 4 bases and J by 6 bases, leaving 14 bases between them. The length of the CDR3 is 14 residues. The CDR3 protein is CASSRGSEVNEQFF. In DNA, the CDR3 is TGCGCCAGCAGCCGGGGTTCCGAGGTCAATGAGCAGTTCTTC.

V is TRBV18 and J is TRBJ2-6; 7 bases are a match to TRBD1. The germline V gene encodes CDR1 KGHSH and CDR2 LQKENI. The junction had 8 bases not matched to a gene; V was cut back by 4 bases and J by 8 bases. CDR3 length equals 15 residues. CDR3 bases: TGTGCCAGCTCACGAGGGGACAGTTATTCCAACGTCCTGACTTTC. Protein sequence: CASSRGDSYSNVLTF.